This TCR beta chain was captured by sequencing in a study of CD8 T cells in Susac syndrome. Trimming left V 4 bases short and J 1 base short, with 9 bases between. Germline values: CDR1 SEHNR, CDR2 FQNEAQ (reference sequence). The CDR3 contains 14 residues. A quantity of about 0.5 to 1 ug RNA underwent reverse transcription using random hexamers. Amplification of the TCR beta CDR3 was carried out by immunoSEQ multiplex PCR, which spanned a total of 54 Vbeta and 13 Jbeta segments. Each CDR3 protein is one row after TCRdb ran MiXCR on the immunoSEQ multiplex PCR reads. The data hold around 200,000 distinct CDR3 sequences, with 85% to 95% observed a single time.

This chain uses TRBV7-9 with TRBJ2-3; perhaps TRBD2 as D (5 bases). Sequencing was performed on CD4+ T cells from PBMCs. The source is a human donor in good health. The DNA for the CDR3 is TGTGCCAGCAGCTCGTGGCGGGGCACAGATACGCAGTATTTT. This gives the protein CASSSWRGTDTQYF.